This paragraph reports one T cell receptor (beta chain). Random hexamers were used to reverse transcribe the RNA input (0.5 to 1 ug). An immunoSEQ multiplex PCR generated amplified TCR beta CDR3 products spanning 54 Vbeta and 13 Jbeta. From the immunoSEQ multiplex PCR reads, TCRdb called clonotypes with MiXCR, one entry per CDR3 protein. The top ten clones hold less than 0.2% of a sample with around 300,000 distinct CDR3 sequences, 89% of them seen once. Sequencing of TCR beta was performed on blood CD8+ T cells and on blood CD4+ T cells. Treatment-naive patients with stable or active relapsing-remitting disease were the multiple sclerosis controls. Negative isolation yielded CD8+ and CD4+ T cells; FACS enriched TEMRA cells. This entry comes from a study of CD8 T cells in Susac syndrome. The germline V gene encodes CDR1 LGHDT and CDR2 YNNKEL (reference sequence). Trimming took 6 bases from V and 9 from J, leaving 15 bases between them. The CDR3 extends over 13 amino acids.

The V gene is TRBV3-1, the J gene TRBJ2-1; a possible D gene is TRBD1 (5 bases). The source material was CD8+ T cells from PBMCs. The source of this sequence is a human donor with multiple sclerosis. The DNA of the CDR3 is TGTGCCAGCAGACTACAGGTGTCGGGTGAGCAGTTCTTC. Its translation is CASRLQVSGEQFF.